The 23 T cell receptor beta chains below come from one sample, sequenced in a study of T-cell reconstitution after alpha-beta-depleted transplantation in children. The TCRbeta library was prepared with unique molecular identifiers. TCRdb re-called the PCR reads with MiXCR, one entry per CDR3 protein. The table has hundreds of thousands of distinct CDR3 sequences, around 9.2% seen once. This specimen was PBMCs, mostly from graft donor cells, taken 360 days after TCRalphabeta/CD19-depleted stem cell transplant. These receptor sequences come from a male patient aged 2-15 years who had a stem cell transplant for acute myeloid leukemia, so the T cells may come from the graft donor.

Ten or more counts support this clonotype. DNA for the CDR3: TGTGCCAGCAGCTTATTGGCACCTCAAAACTATGGCTACACCTTC. This translates into CASSLLAPQNYGYTF. The J gene is TRBJ1-2, the V gene TRBV7-2; no clear D gene. Deletions cut 2 bases from V and 2 bases from J, with 12 bases between. Germline V gene lookup returns CDR1 SGHTA and CDR2 FQGNSA. The CDR3 sequence is 15 residues long. Full variable domain (outside the CDR3, taken from reference TRBV7-2 and TRBJ1-2): GAGVSQSPSNKVTEKGKDVELRCDPISGHTALYWYRQSLGQGLEFLIYFQGNSAPDKSGLPSDRFSAERTGGSVSTLTIQRTQQEDSAVYLCASSLLAPQNYGYTFGSGTRLTVV.

This rearrangement joins TRBV15 to TRBJ1-2; 7 bases map to TRBD1. Germline trimming cut 1 base from V and 14 bases from J; bases unmatched to any gene: 13. The germline gives CDR1 LNHNV, CDR2 YYDKDF (reference sequence). The CDR3 extends over 14 amino acids. CDR3 sequence: CATSRGRGTDAGTF. In DNA, the CDR3 is TGTGCCACCAGCAGAGGGAGAGGGACAGATGCTGGGACCTTC.

The sample holds many counts of this clonotype. This chain links TRBV20-1 with TRBJ2-7; D perhaps matches TRBD2 (5 bases). Looked up from germline, CDR1 is DFQATT and CDR2 is SNEGSKA (reference sequence). This CDR3 has 14 amino acids. The V and J ends lost 2 bases and 2 bases respectively, with 13 bases between them. The CDR3 region is CSARSEDLPYEQYF. The CDR3 DNA reads as TGCAGTGCTAGATCTGAGGACTTGCCCTACGAGCAGTACTTC.

This clonotype was counted ten times or more. J is TRBJ2-2 and V is TRBV30; a possible D gene is TRBD2 (6 bases). The V gene's germline CDR1 is GTSNPN and CDR2 SVGIG (reference sequence). The CDR3 consists of 13 residues. V lost 3 bases and J lost 6, with 11 bases in between. The CDR3 sequence is CAWSRGTPGELFF. The CDR3 DNA is TGTGCCTGGAGCAGAGGGACTCCCGGGGAGCTGTTTTTT.

This clonotype was counted ten times or more. V and J are TRBV5-1 and TRBJ1-1; D is unclear. Germline CDR1 reads SGHRS; CDR2 reads YFSETQ. The CDR3 runs to 14 residues. V lost 0 bases to trimming and J lost 2 bases, with 8 bases between them. In DNA, the CDR3 is TGCGCCAGCAGCTTGGCCCACAGCAACACTGAAGCTTTCTTT. Encoded protein: CASSLAHSNTEAFF.

The V and J genes are TRBV19 and TRBJ2-1; TRBD2 matches 8 bases. J gave up 3 bases and V 7 bases, and 11 bases lay outside the gene matches. This CDR3 spans 16 amino acids. Germline V lookup: CDR1 LNHDA, CDR2 SQIVND (reference sequence). The chain's CDR3 is CASTRRLAGGYNEQFF. As DNA, the CDR3 is TGTGCCAGTACCCGAAGGCTAGCGGGTGGCTACAATGAGCAGTTCTTC.

This clonotype was recorded many times. The gene calls are TRBV7-9 and TRBJ1-5; TRBD1 agrees at 10 bases. From germline, CDR1 is SEHNR and CDR2 FQNEAQ (reference sequence). The CDR3 extends over 15 amino acids. Trimming cost V 3 bases and J 6 bases; bases outside gene matches: 5. The CDR3 DNA reads as TGTGCCAGCAGCTTGGGGACAGGGGTTGGTCAGCCCCAGCATTTT. Translated, it gives CASSLGTGVGQPQHF.

Ten or more counts support this clonotype. The CDR3 region is CASSLGAGASYNEQFF. As DNA, the CDR3 is TGTGCCAGCAGCTTAGGCGCGGGAGCCTCCTACAATGAGCAGTTCTTC. This chain joins TRBV7-2 and TRBJ2-1; 7 bases fit TRBD2. The CDR3 totals 16 residues. The germline gives CDR1 SGHTA, CDR2 FQGNSA. V shed 1 base, J shed 0 bases, and the junction held 3 bases outside the gene matches.

The chain combines TRBV12-3 or TRBV12-4 with TRBJ2-7; 13 bases are shared with TRBD2. V was clipped by 5 bases and J by 5 bases; unmatched bases: 9. The CDR3 is 16 residues long. The chain's CDR3 is CASSLIPGLAGNEQYF. The CDR3 DNA follows: TGTGCCAGCAGTCTCATTCCGGGACTAGCGGGAAACGAGCAGTACTTC.

The chain combines TRBV7-9 with TRBJ1-5, with D maybe TRBD1 (5 bases). CDR1 is SEHNR, CDR2 FQNEAQ, per germline (reference sequence). This CDR3 has 14 amino acids. Trimming cost V 5 bases and J 1 base, with 9 bases left between them. The DNA of the CDR3 is TGTGCCAGCAGCGATGCAGGGAGCAATCAGCCCCAGCATTTT. Encoded protein: CASSDAGSNQPQHF.

The chain recombines TRBV28 with TRBJ2-7; D is uncertain. Germline assignment: CDR1 MDHEN and CDR2 SYDVKM. V dropped 5 bases and J dropped 1 base, with 15 bases sitting between them. The CDR3 is 15 amino acids. Here the CDR3 reads CASSPTRSLSYEQYF. The DNA of the CDR3 is TGTGCCAGCAGTCCCACCCGGAGTTTGTCCTACGAGCAGTACTTC.

This clonotype was observed at least ten times. This chain connects TRBV3-1 to TRBJ2-4; D could derive from TRBD1 or TRBD2 (5 bases each). CDR1 is LGHDT and CDR2 is YNNKEL in the germline V gene (reference sequence). The CDR3 consists of 14 residues. The V end was cut by 0 bases, the J end by 6 bases, with 9 bases between. CDR3 nucleotide sequence: TGTGCCAGCAGCCAAGACAGGGAGATAAACATTCAGTACTTC. Translation: CASSQDREINIQYF.

This clonotype occurred many times. This chain uses TRBV29-1 with TRBJ2-7, with D perhaps TRBD1 (6 bases). The V and J ends lost 6 bases and 1 base respectively, with 10 bases between them. Germline CDR1 SQVTM, CDR2 ANQGSEA. The CDR3 is 12 residues long. CDR3 DNA: TGCAGCGTAGGACAGAGGTCCTACGAGCAGTACTTC. It encodes CSVGQRSYEQYF.

Ten or more counts support this clonotype. This chain links TRBV6-5 with TRBJ2-2, with 11 bases fitting TRBD2. Trimming cost V 2 bases and J 5 bases; bases outside gene matches: 4. The CDR3 has 16 residues. The germline V gene encodes CDR1 MNHEY and CDR2 SVGAGI. This chain's CDR3 is CASSYRLAGQTGELFF. CDR3 in DNA: TGTGCCAGCAGTTACAGACTAGCGGGACAGACCGGGGAGCTGTTTTTT.

This clonotype has a count of ten or more. The gene calls are TRBV29-1 and TRBJ2-1, with unresolved D. The germline CDR1 and CDR2 sequences are SQVTM and ANQGSEA. Trimming cost V 2 bases and J 9 bases, with 14 bases left between them. The length of the CDR3 is 13 residues. CDR3 bases: TGCAGCGTTGAAAGAGACATTCTGGGTGAGCAGTTCTTC. It codes for CSVERDILGEQFF.

This clonotype has more than one count but fewer than ten. This chain connects TRBV12-3 or TRBV12-4 to TRBJ2-7; unclear D gene. The germline V and J ends were trimmed by 5 bases and 0 bases, with 14 bases remaining between them. This CDR3 comprises 15 residues. For the CDR3, the DNA is TGTGCCAGCAGTCCGACTTGGCGAAGCTCCTACGAGCAGTACGTC. Translation: CASSPTWRSSYEQYV.

The V gene is TRBV12-3 or TRBV12-4, the J gene TRBJ2-7; no clear D gene. The CDR3 length is 14 residues. V was trimmed by 1 base and J by 2 bases, leaving 9 bases between them. The DNA of the CDR3 is TGTGCCAGCAGTTTAGACGGGTACACCTACGAGCAGTACGTC. Translation: CASSLDGYTYEQYV.

This clonotype was seen many times. The chain employs TRBV28 and TRBJ1-1; D remains ambiguous. This CDR3 has 14 amino acids. In germline, CDR1 is MDHEN, CDR2 SYDVKM. Trimming pared 5 bases from V and 0 bases from J, leaving 10 bases between. The DNA for the CDR3 is TGTGCCAGCAGTGGCCCTAAATTGAACACTGAAGCTTTCTTT. Translation: CASSGPKLNTEAFF.

This clonotype has at least ten counts. This rearrangement joins TRBV5-1 to TRBJ2-7, with TRBD1 identical over 8 bases. The CDR3 sequence is 13 residues long. V was pared by 3 bases and J by 1 base, with 0 bases of the junction left unmatched. Per the germline V gene, CDR1 is SGHRS and CDR2 is YFSETQ. For the CDR3, the DNA is TGCGCCAGCAGCTGGGACAGGTCCTACGAGCAGTACTTC. It codes for CASSWDRSYEQYF.

This clonotype was counted a few times. This chain connects TRBV15 to TRBJ2-6, with D perhaps assigned TRBD1 or TRBD2 (5 bases each). Trimming removed 8 bases at V and 2 bases at J, with 16 bases between. Per the germline V gene, CDR1 is LNHNV and CDR2 is YYDKDF (reference sequence). The CDR3 contains 16 residues. As DNA, the CDR3 is TGTGCCACCGGTCGGGGTAGGGGACCTGGGGCCAACGTCCTGACTTTC. Translating it yields CATGRGRGPGANVLTF.

This clonotype appeared many times. The V and J genes are TRBV7-2 and TRBJ1-2; D is perhaps TRBD1 (6 bases). Germline CDR1 and CDR2: SGHTA and FQGNSA. CDR3 length equals 15 residues. V was cut by 6 bases and J by 3 bases, with 17 bases left in between. The CDR3 sequence is CASSLQTTGHYGYTF. The CDR3, as DNA: TGTGCCAGCAGTCTACAGACTACAGGGCACTATGGCTACACCTTC.

This clonotype was found a few times. J is TRBJ1-4 and V is TRBV5-1; possibly TRBD1 for D (6 bases). V was clipped by 0 bases and J by 8 bases, with 14 bases between them. The CDR3 has 15 amino acids. CDR1 is SGHRS, CDR2 YFSETQ, per germline. In DNA form, the CDR3 reads TGCGCCAGCAGCTTGGGACAGGTCCGAGGGGAAAAACTGTTTTTT. Its protein product is CASSLGQVRGEKLFF.

This clonotype was counted many times. This chain uses TRBV4-3 with TRBJ2-3; D may be TRBD2 (6 bases). The CDR3 is 15 residues long. Germline assignment: CDR1 LGHNA and CDR2 YSLEER. Trimming cost V 4 bases and J 4 bases, with 15 bases left between them. The CDR3 DNA follows: TGCGCCAGCAGCCCCGCGTGGGGAGGTTCAGATACGCAGTATTTT. It specifies CASSPAWGGSDTQYF.